Shown below are 27 T cell receptor beta chains from a single sample sequenced in a study of blood T cell repertoires in COVID-19 (dated by TCRdb to 2020 to 2021). The method behind the library was the immunoSEQ multiplex PCR assay. Held by TCRdb, this immuneACCESS table contains in-frame sequences only and omits some clones. Under half of the omission traces to an unresolved V gene where checked; the cause of the rest is unknown. The sample table contains roughly 30,000 clones; only one count was recorded for about 90% of them. The ten most abundant clones make up roughly 3.5% of the sample. The sample comprised peripheral blood. These TCRs come from a human donor in a cohort sampled during active COVID-19.

The chain joins TRBV6-6 to TRBJ2-1; TRBD2 matches 12 bases. The CDR3 sequence is 15 residues long. Germline V gives CDR1 MNHNY, CDR2 SVGAGI (reference sequence). After removal of 6 bases from V and 9 bases from J, the junction contained 9 bases not matched to a gene. The CDR3 loop is CASSRTSGVSSEQFF. CDR3 nucleotide sequence: TGTGCCAGCAGCCGGACTAGCGGGGTGTCTAGTGAGCAGTTCTTC.

The rearrangement links TRBV3-1 (or the pseudogene TRBV3-2) to TRBJ2-2; TRBD2 is a possible D gene (5 bases). CDR1 and CDR2 (germline): LGHDT, YNNKEL (reference sequence). The CDR3 totals 14 residues. V lost 1 base, J lost 3 bases, and 6 bases lay in between. The CDR3, as DNA: TGTGCCAGCAGCCAAGCGGGGTACACCGGGGAGCTGTTTTTT. Protein product: CASSQAGYTGELFF.

This clone has only one observation. The rearrangement uses TRBV10-1 and TRBJ1-1; perhaps TRBD1 as D (6 bases). The germline V gene encodes CDR1 WNHNN and CDR2 SYGVQD (reference sequence). Trimming pared 2 bases from V and 5 bases from J, leaving 18 bases between. The CDR3 sequence is 16 residues long. The CDR3 protein is CASSEGPGDWRTEAFF. The DNA for the CDR3 is TGCGCCAGCAGTGAGGGGCCAGGGGATTGGAGAACTGAAGCTTTCTTT.

The gene calls are TRBV5-1 and TRBJ2-1; 8 bases align to TRBD2. This CDR3 spans 15 amino acids. Losses at the gene ends were 3 bases for V and 0 bases for J; bases not matched to a gene: 2. Germline CDR1 is SGHRS and CDR2 is YFSETQ. CDR3: CASSSGGGSYNEQFF. For the CDR3, the DNA is TGCGCCAGCAGCTCCGGGGGGGGCTCCTACAATGAGCAGTTCTTC.

The J gene is TRBJ2-1, the V gene TRBV29-1; 9 bases line up with TRBD2. J lost 7 bases, V lost 4 bases, and 14 bases had no gene match. From germline, CDR1 is SQVTM and CDR2 ANQGSEA. The CDR3 consists of 16 residues. In DNA, the CDR3 is TGCAGCGTTGGGACGAAAGCGGGGGGATCTAAGAATGAGCAGTTCTTC. Translating gives CSVGTKAGGSKNEQFF.

CDR3 bases: TGCGCCAGCAGCCAAGTCATAGGGGTCCGGGACGAGCAGTACTTC. The encoded protein is CASSQVIGVRDEQYF. This rearrangement joins TRBV4-1 to TRBJ2-7, with D possibly being TRBD1 (5 bases). Germline loops: CDR1 MGHRA, CDR2 YSYEKL. Trimming took off 1 base at V and 5 bases at J, with 15 bases between the two ends. The CDR3 covers 15 residues.

The gene calls are TRBV6-5 and TRBJ1-4, with D possibly TRBD1 on 5 matching bases. Germline assignment: CDR1 MNHEY and CDR2 SVGAGI. This CDR3 comprises 12 residues. As DNA, the CDR3 is TGTGCTGTGGGGCCAACTAATGAAAAACTGTTTTTT. It specifies CAVGPTNEKLFF.

The chain employs TRBV4-1 and TRBJ2-3, with D maybe TRBD2 (5 bases). The CDR3 runs to 17 residues. V was cut by 1 base and J by 2 bases, with 16 bases left in between. CDR1 is MGHRA, CDR2 YSYEKL, per germline. CDR3: CASSQGLTRRVTDTQYF. The CDR3 DNA is TGCGCCAGCAGCCAAGGCTTGACGCGGCGGGTCACAGATACGCAGTATTTT.

The V call is TRBV3-1 (or the pseudogene TRBV3-2), the J call TRBJ1-1, with a weak D call TRBD1 (5 bases). Trimming took 0 bases from V and 1 from J, leaving 6 bases between them. The CDR3 covers 14 residues. Germline assignment: CDR1 LGHDT and CDR2 YNNKEL (reference sequence). The CDR3 DNA reads TGTGCCAGCAGCCAAGACCAGGGGAACACTGAAGCTTTCTTT. Translation gives CASSQDQGNTEAFF.

The CDR3 DNA reads as TGTGCCAGTAGTCGCCGGGTGGGAGTGGTGGCTGAAGCTTTCTTT. Translating gives CASSRRVGVVAEAFF. The V gene is TRBV19, the J gene TRBJ1-1, with D unresolved. V was cut by 5 bases and J by 6 bases, with 19 bases left in between. Germline V gene sequence: CDR1 LNHDA, CDR2 SQIVND (reference sequence). The CDR3 spans 15 residues.

J is TRBJ2-2 and V is TRBV3-1 (or the pseudogene TRBV3-2); no clear D gene. This CDR3 has 15 residues. Trimming removed 0 bases at V and 3 bases at J, with 8 bases between. Per the germline V gene, CDR1 is LGHDT and CDR2 is YNNKEL (reference sequence). CDR3 DNA: TGTGCCAGCAGCCAAGACCGAGGTTACACCGGGGAGCTGTTTTTT. It translates to CASSQDRGYTGELFF.

This chain connects TRBV19 to TRBJ1-2, with 9 bases lining up with TRBD1. V dropped 7 bases and J dropped 3; count of bases not matched to a gene: 12. This CDR3 is 16 amino acids long. CDR1 LNHDA and CDR2 SQIVND come from the germline V gene (reference sequence). The CDR3 sequence is CASTRGGTGLYYGYTF. DNA for the CDR3: TGTGCCAGTACGCGCGGAGGGACAGGGCTATACTATGGCTACACCTTC.

The chain recombines TRBV30 with TRBJ1-3; the D gene is possibly TRBD1 (6 bases). This CDR3 comprises 15 residues. Trimming cost V 1 base and J 0 bases, with 10 bases left between them. Germline V gene lookup returns CDR1 GTSNPN and CDR2 SVGIG (reference sequence). Here the CDR3 reads CAWSERGSSGNTIYF. The CDR3 DNA reads as TGTGCCTGGAGTGAGAGGGGGAGCTCTGGAAACACCATATATTTT.

The chain has TRBV9 and TRBJ1-6, with D hard to call. Germline V gene lookup returns CDR1 SGDLS and CDR2 YYNGEE. V shed 3 bases and J shed 5 bases, with 12 bases lying between them. The CDR3 runs to 15 residues. CDR3 protein: CASSARLPNNSPLHF. CDR3 sequence (DNA): TGTGCCAGCAGCGCCCGACTCCCGAATAATTCACCCCTCCACTTT.

The V gene is TRBV7-9, the J gene TRBJ1-1, with D tentatively TRBD1 (6 bases). The CDR3 loop spans 13 amino acids. Germline values: CDR1 SEHNR, CDR2 FQNEAQ (reference sequence). With 7 bases removed from V and 2 bases from J, the gap between germline ends came to 11 bases. CDR3 amino acids: CASISDSNTEAFF. CDR3 in DNA: TGTGCCAGCATCTCGGACAGTAACACTGAAGCTTTCTTT.

The chain uses TRBV6-5 and TRBJ1-4, with D perhaps matching TRBD1 (5 bases). This CDR3 region has 14 residues. The V and J ends lost 6 bases and 6 bases respectively, with 14 bases between them. Germline CDR1 is MNHEY and CDR2 is SVGAGI. The CDR3 here is CASRGRGGDEKLFF. CDR3 nucleotide sequence: TGTGCCAGCAGGGGGCGGGGTGGAGATGAAAAACTGTTTTTT.

This chain connects TRBV2 to TRBJ2-7; a weak D match, TRBD1 (6 bases). Germline CDR1 and CDR2: SNHLY and FYNNEI. The CDR3 sequence is 17 residues long. V dropped 3 bases and J dropped 0 bases, with 18 bases sitting between them. The CDR3 nucleotides are TGTGCCAGCAGTGAGGCTAGAGGGGGACCCAACTCCTACGAGCAGTACTTC. Translated, it gives CASSEARGGPNSYEQYF.

The chain employs TRBV28 and TRBJ1-2; 7 bases match TRBD1. The germline CDR1 and CDR2 sequences are MDHEN and SYDVKM. With V trimmed by 4 bases and J by 2 bases, 1 base remained unmatched. This CDR3 comprises 13 residues. In DNA form, the CDR3 reads TGTGCCAGCAGTTCGGGACAGAACTATGGCTACACCTTC. It is translated as CASSSGQNYGYTF.

This chain joins TRBV10-3 and TRBJ1-2, with TRBD1 identical over 8 bases. CDR1 and CDR2 from the germline V gene are ENHRY and SYGVKD. The CDR3 extends over 16 amino acids. J lost 3 bases, V lost 4 bases, and 10 bases had no gene match. The CDR3 nucleotides read TGTGCCATCAGTGCGCACGGGACAGGTGGGGACTATGGCTACACCTTC. Residues: CAISAHGTGGDYGYTF.

V is TRBV19 and J is TRBJ2-3, with D tentatively TRBD1 (5 bases). The CDR3 is 14 residues long. Germline V gives CDR1 LNHDA, CDR2 SQIVND (reference sequence). Trimming shortened V by 5 bases and J by 0 bases, and 9 bases separated the two germline ends. The CDR3 spells CASSAGPSTDTQYF. Here the CDR3 DNA reads TGTGCCAGTAGTGCAGGGCCTAGCACAGATACGCAGTATTTT.

The count of this clone is one. This chain joins TRBV19 and TRBJ2-2; tentative D call: TRBD1 (6 bases). The CDR3 runs 13 residues. Germline V gives CDR1 LNHDA, CDR2 SQIVND (reference sequence). Trimming removed 1 base at V and 7 bases at J, with 7 bases between. CDR3 residues: CASSIGGGGELFF. The CDR3 nucleotides read TGTGCCAGTAGTATAGGAGGGGGCGGGGAGCTGTTTTTT.

The J gene is TRBJ2-3, the V gene TRBV18; the D gene is possibly TRBD1 (5 bases). Trimming removed 2 bases at V and 2 bases at J, with 11 bases between. Germline V gives CDR1 KGHSH, CDR2 LQKENI. The length of the CDR3 is 15 residues. The CDR3 loop is CASSPGHTDTDTQYF. The CDR3 region has the DNA TGTGCCAGCTCACCAGGACACACTGACACAGATACGCAGTATTTT.

This clone is a singleton in its sample. The V call is TRBV4-2, the J call TRBJ2-3; the D gene is possibly TRBD2 (5 bases). Germline V CDR1 and CDR2: LGHNA, YNFKEQ. Trimming cost V 0 bases and J 6 bases, with 16 bases left between them. CDR3 length: 16 residues. The CDR3 is CASSQDWTRRSDTQYF. Here the CDR3 DNA reads TGTGCCAGCAGCCAAGATTGGACTCGCCGGTCTGATACGCAGTATTTT.

The count of this clone is one. This chain joins TRBV3-1 (or the pseudogene TRBV3-2) and TRBJ2-3, with 9 bases that match TRBD2. The germline CDR1 and CDR2 sequences are LGHDT and YNNKEL (reference sequence). The CDR3 extends over 16 amino acids. With 0 bases clipped from V and 3 bases from J, the junction kept 4 bases outside the gene matches. Here the CDR3 reads CASSQDLSGGTDTQYF. CDR3 DNA: TGTGCCAGCAGCCAAGATCTAAGCGGGGGGACAGATACGCAGTATTTT.

The chain is built from TRBV27 and TRBJ2-1; TRBD1 aligns across 7 bases. After removal of 6 bases from V and 7 bases from J, the junction contained 12 bases not matched to a gene. Germline loops: CDR1 MNHEY, CDR2 SMNVEV (reference sequence). This CDR3 contains 15 residues. The CDR3 DNA reads TGTGCCAGCAGCTTACACACGGGACAGACTAATGAGCAGTTCTTC. Translating it yields CASSLHTGQTNEQFF.

This clone has only one observation. This chain links TRBV24-1 with TRBJ2-2; the D gene is possibly TRBD1 (5 bases). Germline values: CDR1 KGHDR, CDR2 SFDVKD. The CDR3 consists of 13 residues. V lost 7 bases to trimming and J lost 4 bases, with 9 bases between them. In DNA, the CDR3 is TGTGCCACCAGCTGGGGCTCCACCGGGGAGCTGTTTTTT. Translating gives CATSWGSTGELFF.

A note on this clone: The sample carries other DNA sequences with the same CDR3. CDR3 nucleotides: TGTGCCAGCAGTCTGACAGGCCTGAACACTGAAGCTTTCTTT. As protein: CASSLTGLNTEAFF. The chain is built from TRBV3-1 (or the pseudogene TRBV3-2) and TRBJ1-1; perhaps TRBD1 as D (6 bases). Germline CDR1 LGHDT, CDR2 YNNKEL (reference sequence). Deletions cut 6 bases from V and 0 bases from J, with 11 bases between. The CDR3 contains 14 residues.